One and the same sample provided the 10 T cell receptor beta chains below, sequenced in a study of cytomegalovirus exposure and HLA in healthy donors. PCR primers comprised 60 Vbeta and 13 Jbeta primers. Profiling relied on immunoSEQ multiplex PCR, and the TCRdb table lists in-frame clones only, not all of them. The sample includes roughly 170,000 clones, around 68% of them seen just once. The sample comprised PBMCs. The receptors here all came from a girl aged 10 to 17 in good health and CMV-seronegative.

The CDR3 loop is CAKAETQRRGEEYEQYF. The CDR3 DNA follows: TGCGCCAAGGCGGAGACCCAACGAAGAGGAGAAGAATACGAGCAGTACTTC. This chain uses TRBV5-1 with TRBJ2-7; D is undetermined. The V and J ends lost 9 bases and 4 bases respectively, with 29 bases between them. The germline V gene has CDR1 SGHRS and CDR2 YFSETQ. CDR3 length: 17 amino acids.

CDR3 nucleotide sequence: TGTGCCAGCAGTCACGGGACTAGCGGTTACACCGGGGAGCTGTTTTTT. As protein: CASSHGTSGYTGELFF. The V call is TRBV9, the J call TRBJ2-2, with TRBD2 identical over 11 bases. V dropped 5 bases and J dropped 3; count of bases not matched to a gene: 6. The length of the CDR3 is 16 residues. Germline V CDR1 and CDR2: SGDLS, YYNGEE.

The rearrangement joins TRBV9 to TRBJ1-3; D is undetermined. Trimming shortened V by 7 bases and J by 2 bases, and 7 bases separated the two germline ends. CDR3 length equals 12 residues. CDR1 and CDR2 from the germline V gene are SGDLS and YYNGEE. The CDR3 loop is CASSVTGNTIYF. The CDR3 DNA is TGTGCCAGCTCGGTGACTGGAAACACCATATATTTT.

The chain uses TRBV10-3 and TRBJ1-1, with a possible D match to TRBD1 (5 bases). V lost 3 bases to trimming and J lost 4 bases, with 12 bases between them. There are 14 residues in the CDR3. CDR1 and CDR2 from the germline V gene are ENHRY and SYGVKD. CDR3 region: CAISETGRSTEAFF. The CDR3 coding sequence is TGTGCCATCAGTGAAACAGGTAGAAGCACTGAAGCTTTCTTT.

The chain couples TRBV19 to TRBJ2-3, with D perhaps TRBD2 (5 bases). The germline V gene has CDR1 LNHDA and CDR2 SQIVND (reference sequence). The V end was cut by 7 bases, the J end by 5 bases, with 10 bases between. CDR3 size: 12 residues. CDR3 nucleotides: TGTGCCAGTAAAGACTACCTAGATACGCAGTATTTT. Residues: CASKDYLDTQYF.

A few counts support this clone. The chain is built from TRBV4-2 and TRBJ2-1, with 7 bases identical to TRBD2. CDR3 length: 12 amino acids. CDR1 is LGHNA, CDR2 YNFKEQ, per germline. V trimming: 4 bases; J trimming: 7 bases; junction bases outside the gene matches: 1. CDR3 sequence reads: CASSRGGNEQFF. Here the CDR3 DNA reads TGTGCCAGCAGCCGGGGGGGAAATGAGCAGTTCTTC.

The V call is TRBV29-1, the J call TRBJ1-1; D not certain. The CDR3 consists of 13 residues. Trimming removed 4 bases from V and 2 bases from J, with 11 bases in between. The germline V gene encodes CDR1 SQVTM and CDR2 ANQGSEA. The CDR3 DNA is TGCAGCGTTGGTGGCAGATCCAACACTGAAGCTTTCTTT. It codes for CSVGGRSNTEAFF.

V gene TRBV5-1 combines with J gene TRBJ2-1; D might be TRBD1 (6 bases). There are 15 residues in the CDR3. V lost 1 base to trimming and J lost 3 bases, with 11 bases between them. Germline loops: CDR1 SGHRS, CDR2 YFSETQ. Here the CDR3 reads CASSLSGGDYNEQFF. CDR3 sequence (DNA): TGCGCCAGCAGCTTGTCTGGGGGCGACTACAATGAGCAGTTCTTC.

The CDR3 DNA reads TGTGCCAGCAGCTTAGCTAGTTTCTCTGGGGCCAACGTCCTGACTTTC. Its translation: CASSLASFSGANVLTF. The chain combines TRBV7-6 with TRBJ2-6, with D unclear. From germline, CDR1 is SGHVS and CDR2 FNYEAQ. Trimming shortened V by 0 bases and J by 0 bases, and 6 bases separated the two germline ends. This CDR3 is 16 amino acids long. Looking up the rest from reference TRBV7-6 and TRBJ2-6 gives the full variable domain: GAGVSQSPRYKVTKRGQDVALRCDPISGHVSLYWYRQALGQGPEFLTYFNYEAQQDKSGLPNDRFSAERPEGSISTLTIQRTEQRDSAMYRCASSLASFSGANVLTFGAGSRLTVL.

The V call is TRBV19, the J call TRBJ1-5; no clear D gene. CDR1 LNHDA and CDR2 SQIVND come from the germline V gene (reference sequence). The CDR3 totals 13 residues. The V and J ends lost 0 bases and 6 bases respectively, with 6 bases between them. CDR3 sequence reads: CASSIEATQPQHF. The CDR3 DNA reads TGTGCCAGTAGTATAGAGGCAACTCAGCCCCAGCATTTT.